The 21 T cell receptor beta chains below all came from one sample that was sequenced in a study of shared clonotypes between healthy human individuals. Data came from immunoSEQ multiplex PCR; TCRdb stores just in-frame clones and leaves some out. This sample has approximately 510,000 clones, with approximately 85% found just once. The sample taken for sequencing was PBMCs. Source of these receptors: a woman aged 40 to 50 in good health. Some clones in this sample may be carry-over from other donors' samples.

The V and J genes are TRBV7-8 and TRBJ1-4, with TRBD1 as a possible D gene (5 bases). Looked up from germline, CDR1 is SGHVS and CDR2 is FQNEAQ. This CDR3 is 12 amino acids long. The V gene lost 5 bases and the J gene lost 7 bases, with 8 bases spanning the gap. The CDR3 bases are TGTGCCAGCAGCCGCAGGGTTGAAAAACTGTTTTTT. It yields the protein CASSRRVEKLFF.

The chain carries TRBV5-1 and TRBJ2-1; TRBD2 agrees at 14 bases. The CDR3 has 14 amino acids. V gave up 4 bases and J gave up 12 bases; unmatched junction bases: 6. The germline V gene has CDR1 SGHRS and CDR2 YFSETQ. The CDR3 bases are TGCGCCAGCAGCCCCGGGACTAGCGGGAGTCTGCAGTTCTTC. Amino acid sequence: CASSPGTSGSLQFF.

This clone has only one observation. This sequence joins TRBV5-1 and TRBJ2-3; 8 bases map to TRBD2. This CDR3 spans 14 amino acids. Trimming took 4 bases from V and 6 from J; bases not matched to a gene: 7. CDR1 and CDR2 from the germline V gene are SGHRS and YFSETQ. This CDR3 reads CASSRREGVDTQYF. The CDR3 DNA reads TGCGCCAGCAGCCGTCGGGAGGGGGTGGATACGCAGTATTTT.

The genes are TRBV5-1 and TRBJ2-3, with 9 bases matching TRBD1. The CDR3 is made up of 14 amino acids. Per germline, CDR1 SGHRS and CDR2 YFSETQ. The V and J ends lost 0 bases and 6 bases, in that order; junction bases with no gene match: 2. This CDR3 reads CASSLGGTGDTQYF. The DNA of the CDR3 is TGCGCCAGCAGCTTGGGCGGGACAGGGGATACGCAGTATTTT.

This chain uses TRBV9 with TRBJ2-2; 11 nucleotides line up with TRBD2. Germline CDR1 SGDLS, CDR2 YYNGEE. The CDR3 is 16 amino acids. V gave up 3 bases and J gave up 2 bases; unmatched junction bases: 3. The CDR3 sequence is CASSAGLAGNTGELFF. The CDR3, as DNA: TGTGCCAGCAGCGCCGGACTAGCGGGCAACACCGGGGAGCTGTTTTTT.

This clone was counted at least ten times. V is TRBV18 and J is TRBJ2-7; TRBD2 matches 12 bases. The junction had 12 bases not matched to a gene; V was cut back by 6 bases and J by 3 bases. Germline loops: CDR1 KGHSH, CDR2 LQKENI. The CDR3 totals 17 residues. This chain's CDR3 is CASSPGAGLAGIYEQYF. The CDR3 DNA sequence: TGTGCCAGCTCCCCGGGGGCAGGACTAGCGGGAATCTACGAGCAGTACTTC.

The gene calls are TRBV18 and TRBJ2-3; a possible D gene is TRBD2 (5 bases). From germline, CDR1 is KGHSH and CDR2 LQKENI. The ends were cut back, 2 bases at V and 3 bases at J, with 12 bases in the middle. The CDR3 is 15 residues long. Written as DNA, the CDR3 is TGTGCCAGCTCACCAGGACTTTTCAGTACAGATACGCAGTATTTT. This codes for CASSPGLFSTDTQYF.

This chain links TRBV14 with TRBJ1-5, with D possibly matching TRBD1 (6 bases). Germline V CDR1 and CDR2: SGHDN, FVKESK. V was shortened by 4 bases and J by 4 bases, with 8 bases between the two germline ends. This CDR3 has 13 residues. CDR3 nucleotides: TGTGCCAGCAGCCCTAGGGGGAATCAGCCCCAGCATTTT. The encoded protein is CASSPRGNQPQHF.

This clone was detected once. This chain uses TRBV18 with TRBJ2-3; D remains ambiguous. This CDR3 is 16 amino acids long. Looked up from germline, CDR1 is KGHSH and CDR2 is LQKENI. V lost 2 bases and J 0 bases, leaving 12 bases between the germline ends. CDR3: CASSPAGLESTDTQYF. The CDR3 bases are TGTGCCAGCTCACCAGCCGGTCTCGAGAGCACAGATACGCAGTATTTT.

The sample holds a few counts of this clone. CDR3 protein: CSVGTPNTEAFF. The CDR3, as DNA: TGCAGCGTCGGGACACCGAACACTGAAGCTTTCTTT. The chain uses TRBV29-1 and TRBJ1-1; possible D gene TRBD1, 6 bases. The germline V gene has CDR1 SQVTM and CDR2 ANQGSEA. Trimming stripped 6 bases from V and 1 base from J, with 9 bases between. The CDR3 length is 12 residues. Together with reference TRBV29-1 and TRBJ1-1, the CDR3 gives the full variable domain: SAVISQKPSRDICQRGTSLTIQCQVDSQVTMMFWYRQQPGQSLTLIATANQGSEATYESGFVIDKFPISRPNLTFSTLTVSNMSPEDSSIYLCSVGTPNTEAFFGQGTRLTVV.

This clone has a single count. The chain employs TRBV27 and TRBJ2-3, with 7 bases identical to TRBD1. The germline V gene has CDR1 MNHEY and CDR2 SMNVEV (reference sequence). The CDR3 is made up of 14 amino acids. V was clipped by 6 bases and J by 6 bases; unmatched bases: 9. The CDR3 sequence is CASSHGAGGDTQYF. CDR3 nucleotide sequence: TGTGCCAGCAGCCATGGGGCAGGGGGTGATACGCAGTATTTT.

As concerns this clone: In the same sample, other DNA sequences code for this CDR3. V usage is TRBV28 and J usage is TRBJ2-7; D is undetermined. CDR1 MDHEN and CDR2 SYDVKM come from the germline V gene. Trimming removed 3 bases from V and 6 bases from J, with 9 bases in between. The CDR3 is 12 residues long. This CDR3 is CASSLSLGEQYF. Written as DNA, the CDR3 is TGTGCCAGCAGTTTGAGCCTCGGCGAGCAGTACTTC.

This clone was seen more than once but under ten times. This sequence joins TRBV6-4 and TRBJ2-1, with 7 bases matching TRBD2. This CDR3 has 16 amino acids. Unmatched junction bases numbered 9, after V lost 3 bases and J lost 4 bases. The V gene's germline CDR1 is MRHNA and CDR2 SNTAGT. CDR3 amino acids: CASSEALAEAYNEQFF. The DNA of the CDR3 is TGTGCCAGCAGTGAGGCCCTAGCGGAGGCATACAATGAGCAGTTCTTC.

The chain combines TRBV28 with TRBJ2-1, with D possibly being TRBD2 (5 bases). Germline lookup yields CDR1 MDHEN and CDR2 SYDVKM. The V end was cut by 8 bases, the J end by 0 bases, with 11 bases between. The CDR3 is made up of 14 amino acids. The CDR3 DNA reads as TGTGCCAGCGGGAGATGGAGCTCCTACAATGAGCAGTTCTTC. It yields the protein CASGRWSSYNEQFF.

The V call is TRBV13, the J call TRBJ2-5; either TRBD1 or TRBD2 may supply D (8 bases each). Germline CDR1 reads PRHDT; CDR2 reads FYEKMQ (reference sequence). This CDR3 comprises 17 residues. V lost 0 bases, J lost 3 bases, and 17 bases lay in between. The CDR3 is CASSLGFGRGQEETQYF. In nucleotides, the CDR3 is TGTGCCAGCAGCTTAGGGTTCGGGAGGGGACAGGAAGAGACCCAGTACTTC.

The chain couples TRBV4-2 to TRBJ2-3, with 10 bases that match TRBD2. CDR1 LGHNA and CDR2 YNFKEQ come from the germline V gene. Trimming took 1 base from V and 3 from J; bases not matched to a gene: 4. This CDR3 spans 16 amino acids. CDR3 bases: TGTGCCAGCAGCCAAGTACTAGCGGGAAGGACAGATACGCAGTATTTT. The encoded protein is CASSQVLAGRTDTQYF.

The chain recombines TRBV30 with TRBJ2-3; D may be TRBD1 or TRBD2 (5 bases each). CDR1 and CDR2 (germline): GTSNPN, SVGIG (reference sequence). Trimming left V 0 bases short and J 4 bases short, with 8 bases between. The CDR3 runs to 13 residues. The CDR3 spells CAWSVSGPDTQYF. For the CDR3, the DNA is TGTGCCTGGAGTGTCTCGGGACCAGATACGCAGTATTTT.

The chain recombines TRBV5-4 with TRBJ2-5; the match to TRBD2 covers 12 bases. Germline loops: CDR1 SGHNT, CDR2 YYREEE (reference sequence). The V and J ends lost 1 base and 4 bases, in that order; junction bases with no gene match: 5. CDR3 length: 16 residues. The CDR3 reads CASSLLSSGRGETQYF. CDR3 sequence (DNA): TGTGCCAGCAGCTTGTTGTCTAGCGGGAGGGGAGAGACCCAGTACTTC. The whole variable domain, remainder taken from reference TRBV5-4 and TRBJ2-5, is ETGVTQSPTHLIKTRGQQVTLRCSSQSGHNTVSWYQQALGQGPQFIFQYYREEENGRGNFPPRFSGLQFPNYSSELNVNALELDDSALYLCASSLLSSGRGETQYFGPGTRLLVL.

This chain connects TRBV30 to TRBJ2-1; TRBD2 agrees at 11 bases. This CDR3 has 15 amino acids. From germline, CDR1 is GTSNPN and CDR2 SVGIG (reference sequence). Germline trimming cut 3 bases from V and 7 bases from J; bases unmatched to any gene: 8. The CDR3 DNA reads as TGTGCCTGGAGGCCGCCACTAGCGGGAGAAAATGAGCAGTTCTTC. Amino acids: CAWRPPLAGENEQFF.

On this clone: Other DNA sequences in the same sample also yield this CDR3. V usage is TRBV30 and J usage is TRBJ2-5; D gene unclear. The CDR3 consists of 10 residues. Trimming left V 5 bases short and J 1 base short, with 2 bases between. Germline V CDR1 and CDR2: GTSNPN, SVGIG (reference sequence). The CDR3 here is CAWSQETQYF. CDR3 nucleotide sequence: TGTGCCTGGTCCCAAGAGACCCAGTACTTC.

This chain uses TRBV27 with TRBJ2-4, with 10 bases that match TRBD2. Germline values: CDR1 MNHEY, CDR2 SMNVEV (reference sequence). The CDR3 has 18 amino acids. The junction had 16 bases not matched to a gene; V was cut back by 2 bases and J by 9 bases. This CDR3 reads CASSLTGLAVPRDGIQYF. CDR3 DNA: TGTGCCAGCAGTTTAACCGGACTAGCGGTCCCAAGGGATGGCATTCAGTACTTC.